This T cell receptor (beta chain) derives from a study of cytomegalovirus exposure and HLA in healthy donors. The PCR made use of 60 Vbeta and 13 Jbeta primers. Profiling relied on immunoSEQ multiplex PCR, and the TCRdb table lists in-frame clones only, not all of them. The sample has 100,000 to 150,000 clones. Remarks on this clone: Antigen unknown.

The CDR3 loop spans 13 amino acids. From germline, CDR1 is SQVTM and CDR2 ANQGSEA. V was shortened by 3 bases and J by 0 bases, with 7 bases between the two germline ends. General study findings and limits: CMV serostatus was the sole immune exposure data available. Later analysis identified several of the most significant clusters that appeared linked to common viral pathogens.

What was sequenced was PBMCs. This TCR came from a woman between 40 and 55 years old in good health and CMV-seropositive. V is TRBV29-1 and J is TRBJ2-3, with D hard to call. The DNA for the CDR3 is TGCAGCGTTGACATTACTAGCACAGATACGCAGTATTTT. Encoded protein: CSVDITSTDTQYF.